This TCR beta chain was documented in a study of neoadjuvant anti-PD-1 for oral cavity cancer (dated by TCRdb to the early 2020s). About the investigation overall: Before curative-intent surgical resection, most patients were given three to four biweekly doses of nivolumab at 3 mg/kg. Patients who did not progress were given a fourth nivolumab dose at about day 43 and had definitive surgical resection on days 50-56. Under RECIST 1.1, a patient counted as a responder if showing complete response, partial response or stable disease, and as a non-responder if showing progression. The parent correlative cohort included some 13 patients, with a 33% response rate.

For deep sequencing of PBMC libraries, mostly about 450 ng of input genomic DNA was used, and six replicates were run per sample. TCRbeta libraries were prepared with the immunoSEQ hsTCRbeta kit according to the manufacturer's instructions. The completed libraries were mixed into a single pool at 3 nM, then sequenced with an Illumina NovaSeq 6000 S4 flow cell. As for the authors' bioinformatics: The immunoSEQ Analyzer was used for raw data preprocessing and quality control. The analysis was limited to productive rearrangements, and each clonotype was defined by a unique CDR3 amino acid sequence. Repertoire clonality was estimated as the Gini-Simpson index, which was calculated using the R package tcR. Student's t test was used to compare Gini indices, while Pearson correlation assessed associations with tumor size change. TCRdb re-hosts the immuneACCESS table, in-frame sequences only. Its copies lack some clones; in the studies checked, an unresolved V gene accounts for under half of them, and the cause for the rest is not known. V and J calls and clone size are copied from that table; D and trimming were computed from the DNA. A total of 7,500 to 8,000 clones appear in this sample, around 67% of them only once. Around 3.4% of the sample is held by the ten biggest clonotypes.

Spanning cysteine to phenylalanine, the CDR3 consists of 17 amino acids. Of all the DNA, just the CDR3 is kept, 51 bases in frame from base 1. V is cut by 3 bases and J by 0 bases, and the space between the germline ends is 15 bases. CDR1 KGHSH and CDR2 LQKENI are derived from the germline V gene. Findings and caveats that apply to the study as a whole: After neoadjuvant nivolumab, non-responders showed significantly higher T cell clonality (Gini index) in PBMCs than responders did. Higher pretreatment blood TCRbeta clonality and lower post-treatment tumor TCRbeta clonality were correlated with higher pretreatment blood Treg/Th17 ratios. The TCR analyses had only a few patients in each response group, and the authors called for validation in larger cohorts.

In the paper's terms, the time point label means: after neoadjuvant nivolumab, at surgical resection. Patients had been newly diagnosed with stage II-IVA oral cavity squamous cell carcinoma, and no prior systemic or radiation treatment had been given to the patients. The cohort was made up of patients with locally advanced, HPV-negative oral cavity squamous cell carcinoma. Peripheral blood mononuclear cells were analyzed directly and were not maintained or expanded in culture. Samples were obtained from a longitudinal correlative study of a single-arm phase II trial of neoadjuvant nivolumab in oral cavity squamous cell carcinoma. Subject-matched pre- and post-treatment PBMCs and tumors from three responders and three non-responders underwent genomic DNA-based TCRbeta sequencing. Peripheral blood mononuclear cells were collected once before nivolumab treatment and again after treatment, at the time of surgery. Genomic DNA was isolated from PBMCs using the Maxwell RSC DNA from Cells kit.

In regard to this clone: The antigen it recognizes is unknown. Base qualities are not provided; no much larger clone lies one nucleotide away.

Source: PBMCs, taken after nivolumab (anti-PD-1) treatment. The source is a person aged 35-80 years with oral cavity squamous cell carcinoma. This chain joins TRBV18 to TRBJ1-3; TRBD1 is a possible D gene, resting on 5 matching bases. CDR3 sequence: CASSPFDSPSSGNTIYF. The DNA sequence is TGTGCCAGCTCACCCTTCGACAGCCCCAGCTCTGGAAACACCATATATTTT.